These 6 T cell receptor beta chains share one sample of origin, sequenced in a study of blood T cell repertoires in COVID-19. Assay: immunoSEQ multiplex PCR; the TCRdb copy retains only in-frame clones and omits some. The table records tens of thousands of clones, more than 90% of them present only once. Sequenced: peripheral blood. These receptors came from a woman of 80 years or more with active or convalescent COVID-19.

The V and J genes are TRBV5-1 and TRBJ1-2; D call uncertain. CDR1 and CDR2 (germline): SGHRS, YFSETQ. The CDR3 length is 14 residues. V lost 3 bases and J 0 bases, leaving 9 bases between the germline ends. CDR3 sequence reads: CASSSGTTNYGYTF. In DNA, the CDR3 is TGCGCCAGCAGCTCTGGCACTACTAACTATGGCTACACCTTC.

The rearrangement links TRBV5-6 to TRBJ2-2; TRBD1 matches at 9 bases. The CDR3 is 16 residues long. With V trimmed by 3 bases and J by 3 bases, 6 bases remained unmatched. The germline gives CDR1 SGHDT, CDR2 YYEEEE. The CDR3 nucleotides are TGTGCCAGCAGCTACGGACAGGGGTGGTACACCGGGGAGCTGTTTTTT. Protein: CASSYGQGWYTGELFF.

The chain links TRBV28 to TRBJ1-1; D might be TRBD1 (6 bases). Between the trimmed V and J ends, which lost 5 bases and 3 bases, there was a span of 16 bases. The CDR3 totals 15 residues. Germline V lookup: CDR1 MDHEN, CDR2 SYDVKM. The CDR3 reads CASSNTGTWDTEAFF. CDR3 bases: TGTGCCAGCAGTAACACAGGGACCTGGGACACTGAAGCTTTCTTT. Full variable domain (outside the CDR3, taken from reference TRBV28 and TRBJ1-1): DVKVTQSSRYLVKRTGEKVFLECVQDMDHENMFWYRQDPGLGLRLIYFSYDVKMKEKGDIPEGYSVSREKKERFSLILESASTNQTSMYLCASSNTGTWDTEAFFGQGTRLTVV.

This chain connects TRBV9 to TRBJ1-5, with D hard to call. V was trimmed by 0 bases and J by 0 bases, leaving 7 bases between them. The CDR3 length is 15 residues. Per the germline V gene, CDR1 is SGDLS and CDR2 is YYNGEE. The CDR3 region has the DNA TGTGCCAGCAGCGTAGGTCTGTATAGCAATCAGCCCCAGCATTTT. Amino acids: CASSVGLYSNQPQHF.

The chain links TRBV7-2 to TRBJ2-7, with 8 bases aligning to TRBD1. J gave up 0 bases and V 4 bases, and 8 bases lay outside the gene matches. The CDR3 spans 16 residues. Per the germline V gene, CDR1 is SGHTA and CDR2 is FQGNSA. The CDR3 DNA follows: TGTGCCAGCAGCTGGGGGACAGGCGTAAGCTCCTACGAGCAGTACTTC. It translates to CASSWGTGVSSYEQYF.

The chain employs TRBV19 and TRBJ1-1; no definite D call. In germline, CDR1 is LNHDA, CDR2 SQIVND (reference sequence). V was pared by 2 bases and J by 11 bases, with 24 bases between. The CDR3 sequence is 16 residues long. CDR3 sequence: CASSIPLKKPGRGAFF. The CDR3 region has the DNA TGTGCCAGTAGTATACCCCTGAAGAAGCCAGGTCGAGGGGCTTTCTTT.